One sample yielded the 15 T cell receptor beta chains listed below, sequenced in a study of blood T cell repertoires in COVID-19. The protocol was immunoSEQ multiplex PCR, while the TCRdb copy is restricted to in-frame clones and leaves out a portion. The sample lists around 100,000 clones; approximately 89% were seen once. Sequenced: peripheral blood. These receptors were collected from a human donor with active COVID-19. The donor label of this sample is uncertain.

J is TRBJ1-3 and V is TRBV9; the D is unclear. Germline V lookup: CDR1 SGDLS, CDR2 YYNGEE. V lost 0 bases and J 2 bases, leaving 6 bases between the germline ends. The length of the CDR3 is 14 residues. The CDR3, as DNA: TGTGCCAGCAGCGTAGGAGGGACTGGAAACACCATATATTTT. As protein: CASSVGGTGNTIYF.

J is TRBJ1-6 and V is TRBV5-4, with D unclear. The CDR3 is made up of 17 amino acids. Trimming removed 4 bases from V and 9 bases from J, with 23 bases in between. Per germline, CDR1 SGHNT and CDR2 YYREEE (reference sequence). As DNA, the CDR3 is TGTGCCAGCAGCGAGGGAGGGTCGGACTTGACATTTTCACCCCTCCACTTT. Residues: CASSEGGSDLTFSPLHF.

V gene TRBV9 combines with J gene TRBJ1-1; D call uncertain. The V end lost 0 bases, the J end lost 1 base, and 7 bases lay between the germline ends. Germline-derived CDR1 and CDR2 are SGDLS and YYNGEE. This CDR3 has 14 amino acids. CDR3 sequence: CASSVGSRNTEAFF. The CDR3 nucleotides are TGTGCCAGCAGCGTAGGGAGTAGGAACACTGAAGCTTTCTTT.

In DNA, the CDR3 is TGTGCCAGCAGCTTCGACAGGGGGGCCTACGAGCAGTACTTC. Encoded protein: CASSFDRGAYEQYF. The V gene is TRBV11-2, the J gene TRBJ2-7; 9 nucleotides align to TRBD1. Germline CDR1 is SGHAT and CDR2 is FQNNGV. CDR3 length: 14 amino acids. The trim removed 3 bases at V and 2 bases at J, leaving 2 bases unmatched.

The rearrangement joins TRBV7-2 to TRBJ2-6, with 7 bases fitting TRBD1. Trimming removed 5 bases from V and 11 bases from J; junction bases left unmatched: 12. CDR1 and CDR2 from the germline V gene are SGHTA and FQGNSA. The CDR3 contains 15 residues. The CDR3 nucleotides are TGTGCCAGCAGCCCCCAACATCGTACAGGGGACGTCCTGACTTTC. It yields the protein CASSPQHRTGDVLTF.

The rearrangement uses TRBV19 and TRBJ2-5, with 8 bases fitting TRBD1. This CDR3 comprises 14 residues. V shed 9 bases and J 5 bases; nucleotides not matched to a gene: 11. CDR1 is LNHDA, CDR2 SQIVND, per germline (reference sequence). The CDR3 protein is CASRDRLDGETQYF. The CDR3 DNA is TGTGCCAGCCGGGACAGGCTGGATGGGGAGACCCAGTACTTC.

The V call is TRBV5-4, the J call TRBJ2-3, with 14 bases that match TRBD2. Germline trimming cut 10 bases from V and 8 bases from J; bases unmatched to any gene: 9. Germline CDR1 reads SGHNT; CDR2 reads YYREEE (reference sequence). The CDR3 totals 14 residues. The CDR3, as DNA: TGTGCCGGAATGACTAGCGGGGGGGCCGGTACGCAGTATTTT. As protein: CAGMTSGGAGTQYF. Variable domain in full (rest from reference TRBV5-4 and TRBJ2-3): ETGVTQSPTHLIKTRGQQVTLRCSSQSGHNTVSWYQQALGQGPQFIFQYYREEENGRGNFPPRFSGLQFPNYSSELNVNALELDDSALYLCAGMTSGGAGTQYFGPGTRLTVL.

The CDR3 loop is CASSLGQFGSYEQYF. Here the CDR3 DNA reads TGTGCCAGCAGTCTTGGACAGTTCGGCTCCTACGAGCAGTACTTC. The chain uses TRBV28 and TRBJ2-7; perhaps TRBD1 as D (6 bases). This CDR3 comprises 15 residues. Germline V gene data show CDR1 as MDHEN and CDR2 as SYDVKM. V was clipped by 5 bases and J by 0 bases, with 14 bases between them.

In DNA form, the CDR3 reads TGTGCCACCAGCAGAGGCCCGAGTCAGGGGATAGGTTCACCCCTCCACTTT. Residues: CATSRGPSQGIGSPLHF. The chain recombines TRBV15 with TRBJ1-6, with D possibly TRBD1 on 6 matching bases. Trimming shortened V by 1 base and J by 9 bases, and 19 bases separated the two germline ends. The germline V gene encodes CDR1 LNHNV and CDR2 YYDKDF (reference sequence). This CDR3 is built from 17 residues.

The rearrangement joins TRBV28 to TRBJ2-2, with TRBD2 identical over 7 bases. The CDR3 totals 14 residues. Looked up from germline, CDR1 is MDHEN and CDR2 is SYDVKM. V lost 5 bases and J lost 3; bases outside the gene matches: 3. This CDR3 is CASSQRGDTGELFF. For the CDR3, the DNA is TGTGCCAGCAGTCAACGGGGGGACACCGGGGAGCTGTTTTTT.

This chain links TRBV10-1 with TRBJ2-5; tentatively, D is TRBD2 (5 bases). CDR3 length: 14 amino acids. Trimming pared 4 bases from V and 7 bases from J, leaving 16 bases between. Per germline, CDR1 WNHNN and CDR2 SYGVQD (reference sequence). The CDR3 protein is CASSVDRRRVTQYF. CDR3 bases: TGCGCCAGCAGTGTGGACCGGAGGCGGGTGACCCAGTACTTC.

V gene TRBV4-3 combines with J gene TRBJ2-2; 12 positions match TRBD2. V shed 4 bases, J shed 4 bases, and the junction held 10 bases outside the gene matches. CDR3 length: 18 amino acids. Germline V gene lookup returns CDR1 LGHNA and CDR2 YSLEER. CDR3 sequence: CASSPVLAGGPGTGELFF. CDR3 DNA: TGCGCCAGCAGCCCTGTCCTAGCGGGGGGGCCCGGCACCGGGGAGCTGTTTTTT.

The chain links TRBV3-1 (or the pseudogene TRBV3-2) to TRBJ2-1, with a weak D call TRBD1 (6 bases). CDR1 is LGHDT and CDR2 is YNNKEL in the germline V gene (reference sequence). Trimming left V 1 base short and J 6 bases short, with 16 bases between. This CDR3 spans 16 amino acids. As DNA, the CDR3 is TGTGCCAGCAGCCAAGTCCCCTCGACAGGACGCAATGAGCAGTTCTTC. It encodes CASSQVPSTGRNEQFF.

This chain links TRBV6-6 with TRBJ2-3; D may be TRBD2 (5 bases). From germline, CDR1 is MNHNY and CDR2 SVGAGI (reference sequence). This CDR3 contains 16 residues. V was pared by 5 bases and J by 0 bases, with 15 bases between. The CDR3 is CASSPLGKPSTDTQYF. The CDR3 nucleotides are TGTGCCAGCAGTCCCCTCGGGAAACCAAGCACAGATACGCAGTATTTT.

This chain links TRBV11-2 with TRBJ2-7; TRBD1 matches at 7 bases. With V trimmed by 4 bases and J by 3 bases, 6 bases remained unmatched. Per germline, CDR1 SGHAT and CDR2 FQNNGV. The CDR3 covers 14 residues. DNA for the CDR3: TGTGCCAGCAGCTCCCCGGACAGGATCTACGAGCAGTACTTC. The encoded protein is CASSSPDRIYEQYF.